Following are 17 T cell receptor beta chains from one sample sequenced in a study of shared clonotypes between healthy human individuals (dated by TCRdb to 2020 to 2022). Receptor amplification or capture employed the immunoSEQ multiplex PCR assay. Held by TCRdb, this immuneACCESS table contains in-frame sequences only and omits some clones. Under half of the omission traces to an unresolved V gene where checked; the cause of the rest is unknown. This sample holds about 2.2 million clones; about 93% were observed only once. The ten largest make up around 1.7% of the sample. CD8 naive samples were obtained by positive selection for CCR7 among CD45RO-negative cells, yielding a CD45RA+CCR7+ population from which TemRA cells were excluded. Sequenced: naive CD8+ T cells from PBMCs. Per the publication, the cell subset or site label means: CD45RA+CCR7+. These receptor sequences come from a man between 18 and 29 years old in good health. Some clones in this sample may be carry-over from other donors' samples.

The chain links TRBV4-1 to TRBJ1-2, with no clear D. V was clipped by 0 bases and J by 2 bases, with 13 bases between them. CDR3 length: 16 amino acids. Germline V gene sequence: CDR1 MGHRA, CDR2 YSYEKL. CDR3 DNA: TGCGCCAGCAGCCAAGATACGGGCATCTTAAACTATGGCTACACCTTC. Translating it yields CASSQDTGILNYGYTF.

The chain recombines TRBV11-2 with TRBJ1-1; D is possibly TRBD1 (5 bases). Trimming removed 3 bases from V and 4 bases from J, with 15 bases in between. CDR3 length: 15 residues. Germline lookup yields CDR1 SGHAT and CDR2 FQNNGV. The CDR3 nucleotides read TGTGCCAGCAGCTTGGGGCAGGGTATTACCACTGAAGCTTTCTTT. Translation: CASSLGQGITTEAFF.

The chain uses TRBV19 and TRBJ2-1, with 10 positions matching TRBD1. The CDR3 has 15 residues. Germline V gives CDR1 LNHDA, CDR2 SQIVND (reference sequence). J lost 9 bases, V lost 7 bases, and 12 bases had no gene match. The CDR3 DNA reads as TGTGCCAGTACCCCGGGACAGGGGTTGCGTTTTGAGCAGTTCTTC. Translating it yields CASTPGQGLRFEQFF.

The J gene is TRBJ1-2, the V gene TRBV28; tentative D call: TRBD1 (5 bases). Germline-derived CDR1 and CDR2 are MDHEN and SYDVKM. This CDR3 region has 15 residues. The germline V and J ends were trimmed by 1 base and 0 bases, with 9 bases remaining between them. The CDR3 loop reads CASSLLDSTNYGYTF. CDR3 in DNA: TGTGCCAGCAGTTTATTAGACAGCACTAACTATGGCTACACCTTC.

This clone was picked up one time. V gene TRBV28 combines with J gene TRBJ2-5; the D is unclear. Per germline, CDR1 MDHEN and CDR2 SYDVKM. This CDR3 comprises 17 residues. The V end was cut by 3 bases, the J end by 5 bases, with 22 bases between. CDR3 DNA sequence: TGTGCCAGCAGTTTTCCACACCGGATTGGGGAAGAGGAGACCCAGTACTTC. The encoded protein is CASSFPHRIGEEETQYF.

This clone was counted once. V is TRBV7-9 and J is TRBJ2-6; D gene ambiguous. The CDR3 consists of 16 residues. The V gene lost 4 bases and the J gene lost 0 bases, with 10 bases spanning the gap. The germline gives CDR1 SEHNR, CDR2 FQNEAQ (reference sequence). CDR3 DNA sequence: TGTGCCAGCAGCTCAAGATCGGGCTCTGGGGCCAACGTCCTGACTTTC. Protein sequence: CASSSRSGSGANVLTF.

The genes are TRBV19 and TRBJ2-7, with D possibly TRBD2 on 6 matching bases. V lost 4 bases and J 0 bases, leaving 13 bases between the germline ends. The CDR3 runs 15 residues. The germline CDR1 and CDR2 sequences are LNHDA and SQIVND (reference sequence). The CDR3 region has the DNA TGTGCCAGTAGTAGAGCCGTAGCGGACTCCTACGAGCAGTACTTC. Its protein is CASSRAVADSYEQYF.

This chain joins TRBV29-1 and TRBJ1-2, with D maybe TRBD1 (5 bases). Germline-derived CDR1 and CDR2 are SQVTM and ANQGSEA. The CDR3 has 11 residues. With 7 bases removed from V and 4 bases from J, the gap between germline ends came to 10 bases. The CDR3 region is CSARDVYGYTF. The CDR3, as DNA: TGCAGCGCCCGGGACGTCTATGGCTACACCTTC.

The V gene is TRBV28, the J gene TRBJ1-2; TRBD1 matches 7 bases. The CDR3 runs 13 residues. The V segment lost 6 bases and the J segment 6 bases; nucleotides outside the gene matches: 7. Germline V CDR1 and CDR2: MDHEN, SYDVKM. CDR3 nucleotide sequence: TGTGCCAGCAGGGCCGGGACAGCTAATGGCTACACCTTC. Amino acid sequence: CASRAGTANGYTF.

The chain has TRBV7-3 and TRBJ2-2; TRBD2 matches at 7 bases. The trim removed 5 bases at V and 7 bases at J, leaving 7 bases unmatched. Germline V gene sequence: CDR1 SGHTA, CDR2 FQGTGA. This CDR3 spans 14 amino acids. The CDR3 sequence is CASSLIGLVGELFF. CDR3 DNA sequence: TGTGCCAGCAGCCTAATCGGACTAGTCGGGGAGCTGTTTTTT.

V gene TRBV7-9 combines with J gene TRBJ1-1; D unclear. V was trimmed by 2 bases and J by 4 bases, leaving 14 bases between them. This CDR3 contains 15 residues. Germline V CDR1 and CDR2: SEHNR, FQNEAQ (reference sequence). The CDR3 loop is CASSLPLGPSTEAFF. As DNA, the CDR3 is TGTGCCAGCAGCTTACCGTTAGGTCCGAGCACTGAAGCTTTCTTT.

This chain links TRBV13 with TRBJ1-1; D remains ambiguous. The V gene's germline CDR1 is PRHDT and CDR2 FYEKMQ (reference sequence). The CDR3 has 16 amino acids. Deletions cut 3 bases from V and 2 bases from J, with 16 bases between. The CDR3 DNA reads as TGTGCCAGCAGCTTCGGCCCAGTGGGCAGCAACACTGAAGCTTTCTTT. It translates to CASSFGPVGSNTEAFF.

The V call is TRBV19, the J call TRBJ1-1; no definite D call. This CDR3 region has 13 residues. Germline V CDR1 and CDR2: LNHDA, SQIVND (reference sequence). V was cut by 6 bases and J by 4 bases, with 12 bases left in between. The CDR3 sequence is CASRVDGGTEAFF. The DNA of the CDR3 is TGTGCCAGTAGAGTTGACGGTGGCACTGAAGCTTTCTTT. The whole variable domain, remainder taken from reference TRBV19 and TRBJ1-1, is DGGITQSPKYLFRKEGQNVTLSCEQNLNHDAMYWYRQDPGQGLRLIYYSQIVNDFQKGDIAEGYSVSREKKESFPLTVTSAQKNPTAFYLCASRVDGGTEAFFGQGTRLTVV.

V is TRBV6-5 and J is TRBJ1-1, with D uncertain. The CDR3 has 14 residues. V lost 5 bases, J lost 2 bases, and 12 bases lay in between. Germline CDR1 and CDR2: MNHEY and SVGAGI. The CDR3, as DNA: TGTGCCAGCAGTCTCAACTTGCCTAACACTGAAGCTTTCTTT. Protein sequence: CASSLNLPNTEAFF.

This sequence joins TRBV27 and TRBJ1-5; possible D gene TRBD1, 5 bases. Germline V CDR1 and CDR2: MNHEY, SMNVEV (reference sequence). Deletions cut 4 bases from V and 3 bases from J, with 13 bases between. The CDR3 is made up of 15 amino acids. CDR3 region: CASSYLGAFNQPQHF. The CDR3 coding sequence is TGTGCCAGCAGTTATCTAGGGGCGTTCAATCAGCCCCAGCATTTT.

V is TRBV13 and J is TRBJ1-3; D ambiguous. Germline V lookup: CDR1 PRHDT, CDR2 FYEKMQ (reference sequence). CDR3 length: 12 residues. The V and J ends lost 5 bases and 3 bases respectively, with 5 bases between them. The CDR3 DNA follows: TGTGCCAGCAGCCCGGGTGGAAACACCATATATTTT. Protein sequence: CASSPGGNTIYF.

The chain recombines TRBV6-5 with TRBJ2-7; tentative D call: TRBD2 (5 bases). Trimming removed 2 bases from V and 7 bases from J, with 18 bases in between. The CDR3 runs to 15 residues. CDR1 and CDR2 from the germline V gene are MNHEY and SVGAGI. CDR3 sequence: CASSYSRGSVEEQYF. The CDR3 DNA reads as TGTGCCAGCAGTTACAGCCGGGGAAGTGTGGAGGAGCAGTACTTC.